These T cell receptor beta chains were read from a single sample in a study of CD8 T cells in ankylosing spondylitis. TCRdb fed the 5' RACE reads into MiXCR, producing one record per CDR3 protein. The table records hundreds of thousands of distinct CDR3 sequences, about a fifth of them present only once. The sample taken for sequencing was blood, either unsorted or a sorted T cell fraction (not recorded which). These receptors were collected from a female donor with ankylosing spondylitis or in good health (not recorded which). Both conserved end residues are part of each CDR3. Fields, in order: J gene, clone size, CDR3 length, V gene, D gene, CDR3 DNA, CDR3 protein. A D gene is named only where the DNA matches it firmly. Size values are once, few and many counts, or a class for expanded clones, and some rows have none.

J gene: TRBJ2-2
clone size: -
CDR3 length: 15
V gene: TRBV5-1
D gene: -
CDR3 DNA: TGCGCCAGCAGCTTGTGGGGGAGGAACACCGGGGAGCTGTTTTTT
CDR3 protein: CASSLWGRNTGELFF

J gene: TRBJ2-5
clone size: -
CDR3 length: 14
V gene: TRBV10-3
D gene: -
CDR3 DNA: TGTGCCATCAGTGATTTTGGGACACAAGAGACCCAGTACTTC
CDR3 protein: CAISDFGTQETQYF

J gene: TRBJ2-3
clone size: -
CDR3 length: 13
V gene: TRBV20-1
D gene: -
CDR3 DNA: TGCAGTGCTACGGAGTTTAGCACAGATACGCAGTATTTT
CDR3 protein: CSATEFSTDTQYF

J gene: TRBJ2-1
clone size: -
CDR3 length: 15
V gene: TRBV24-1
D gene: -
CDR3 DNA: TGTGCCACCAGTGATTTTCTCGATGGGTACAATGAGCAGTTCTTC
CDR3 protein: CATSDFLDGYNEQFF

J gene: TRBJ2-3
clone size: -
CDR3 length: 13
V gene: TRBV7-2
D gene: TRBD2
CDR3 DNA: TGTGCCAGCAGCATGGGGGGGTCAGATACGCAGTATTTT
CDR3 protein: CASSMGGSDTQYF

J gene: TRBJ2-7
clone size: few
CDR3 length: 13
V gene: TRBV5-1
D gene: TRBD2
CDR3 DNA: TGCGCCAGCAGCTTGAGGGAGGGGAACGAGCAGTACTTC
CDR3 protein: CASSLREGNEQYF

J gene: TRBJ1-2
clone size: few
CDR3 length: 14
V gene: TRBV20-1
D gene: TRBD1
CDR3 DNA: TGCAGTGCTAGTTGGCAGGGGGGTAACTATGGCTACACCTTC
CDR3 protein: CSASWQGGNYGYTF

J gene: TRBJ2-5
clone size: -
CDR3 length: 15
V gene: TRBV5-6
D gene: TRBD1
CDR3 DNA: TGTGCCAGCAGGTCCCGGGGGACAGGCGTGGGGACCCAGTACTTC
CDR3 protein: CASRSRGTGVGTQYF

J gene: TRBJ1-4
clone size: -
CDR3 length: 14
V gene: TRBV6-1
D gene: TRBD1
CDR3 DNA: TGTGCCAGCAGTCATAGACAGGGGACGGAAAAACTGTTTTTT
CDR3 protein: CASSHRQGTEKLFF

J gene: TRBJ2-7
clone size: -
CDR3 length: 15
V gene: TRBV27
D gene: -
CDR3 DNA: TGTGCCAGCAGTTTTATTGGGCAGGGATCCTACGAGCAGTACTTC
CDR3 protein: CASSFIGQGSYEQYF

J gene: TRBJ2-1
clone size: -
CDR3 length: 16
V gene: TRBV7-2
D gene: -
CDR3 DNA: TGTGCCAGCAGCTTAGCGTTTGGTAGCTCCTACAATGAGCAGTTCTTC
CDR3 protein: CASSLAFGSSYNEQFF

J gene: TRBJ1-4
clone size: few
CDR3 length: 14
V gene: TRBV27
D gene: -
CDR3 DNA: TGTGCCAGCAGTTTATTAGGGGCGAACGAAAAACTGTTTTTT
CDR3 protein: CASSLLGANEKLFF

J gene: TRBJ2-3
clone size: many
CDR3 length: 18
V gene: TRBV5-6
D gene: -
CDR3 DNA: TGTGCCAGCAGTCAAAGGGGGCTTCGGGGGAGTGGCACAGATACGCAGTATTTT
CDR3 protein: CASSQRGLRGSGTDTQYF

J gene: TRBJ2-3
clone size: -
CDR3 length: 12
V gene: TRBV19
D gene: -
CDR3 DNA: TGTGCCAGTAGTATTAACCTAGATACGCAGTATTTT
CDR3 protein: CASSINLDTQYF

J gene: TRBJ2-7
clone size: few
CDR3 length: 14
V gene: TRBV20-1
D gene: TRBD2
CDR3 DNA: TGCAGTGCTAGTCAGACTAGCGGGTTTAACGAGCAGTACTTC
CDR3 protein: CSASQTSGFNEQYF

J gene: TRBJ2-5
clone size: -
CDR3 length: 14
V gene: TRBV6-1
D gene: -
CDR3 DNA: TGTGCCAGCAGTAAACGAGGGGTGTGGGAGACCCAGTACTTC
CDR3 protein: CASSKRGVWETQYF

J gene: TRBJ1-1
clone size: -
CDR3 length: 18
V gene: TRBV5-1
D gene: TRBD1
CDR3 DNA: TGCGCCAGCAGCTTGAATTTTGATCAGGGGGCGACCTTTAGGGAAGCTTTCTTT
CDR3 protein: CASSLNFDQGATFREAFF

J gene: TRBJ1-1
clone size: few
CDR3 length: 13
V gene: TRBV12-3/TRBV12-4
D gene: -
CDR3 DNA: TGTGCCAGCAGGATCGGGAGGAACACTGAAGCTTTCTTT
CDR3 protein: CASRIGRNTEAFF

J gene: TRBJ2-1
clone size: many
CDR3 length: 17
V gene: TRBV29-1
D gene: TRBD2
CDR3 DNA: TGCAGCGTAGCTCCGGGACTAGCGCTTATCTCCTACAATGAGCAGTTCTTC
CDR3 protein: CSVAPGLALISYNEQFF

J gene: TRBJ1-4
clone size: few
CDR3 length: 15
V gene: TRBV18
D gene: TRBD1
CDR3 DNA: TGTGCCAGCTCAGACCGACAGGGCGGTAATGAAAAACTGTTTTTT
CDR3 protein: CASSDRQGGNEKLFF

J gene: TRBJ2-1
clone size: -
CDR3 length: 14
V gene: TRBV20-1
D gene: TRBD2
CDR3 DNA: TGCAGTGCTAGTCTAGCGGGCAGTTACAATGAGCAGTTCTTC
CDR3 protein: CSASLAGSYNEQFF

J gene: TRBJ2-3
clone size: many
CDR3 length: 15
V gene: TRBV20-1
D gene: -
CDR3 DNA: TGCAGTGTTAGGAATATACCCTCGACTATAGATACGCAGTATTTT
CDR3 protein: CSVRNIPSTIDTQYF

J gene: TRBJ1-2
clone size: -
CDR3 length: 13
V gene: TRBV12-3/TRBV12-4
D gene: -
CDR3 DNA: TGTGCCAGCAGTTCGACACCTTCCTATGGCTACACCTTC
CDR3 protein: CASSSTPSYGYTF

J gene: TRBJ2-6
clone size: -
CDR3 length: 16
V gene: TRBV20-1
D gene: -
CDR3 DNA: TGCAGTGCTAGAGACACCAGCGGCTCTGGGGCCAACGTCCTGACTTTC
CDR3 protein: CSARDTSGSGANVLTF

J gene: TRBJ1-2
clone size: many
CDR3 length: 14
V gene: TRBV6-5
D gene: -
CDR3 DNA: TGTGCCAGCAGTTACTCCTGGTCGGACTATGGCTACACCTTC
CDR3 protein: CASSYSWSDYGYTF

J gene: TRBJ1-1
clone size: few
CDR3 length: 14
V gene: TRBV5-6
D gene: -
CDR3 DNA: TGTGCCAGCAGCTTGGCCCAGGGTAACACTGAAGCTTTCTTT
CDR3 protein: CASSLAQGNTEAFF

J gene: TRBJ2-5
clone size: -
CDR3 length: 13
V gene: TRBV20-1
D gene: TRBD2
CDR3 DNA: TGCAGTGCTAGGACTAGCGGGGAAGAGACCCAGTACTTC
CDR3 protein: CSARTSGEETQYF

J gene: TRBJ1-1
clone size: few
CDR3 length: 13
V gene: TRBV20-1
D gene: -
CDR3 DNA: TGCAGTGCTAGAGATTCAGGGGACACTGAAGCTTTCTTT
CDR3 protein: CSARDSGDTEAFF

J gene: TRBJ1-1
clone size: many
CDR3 length: 16
V gene: TRBV28
D gene: TRBD1
CDR3 DNA: TGTGCCAGCAGACGCCGGGACAGGGGGGGTCGGACTGAAGCTTTCTTT
CDR3 protein: CASRRRDRGGRTEAFF

J gene: TRBJ2-7
clone size: -
CDR3 length: 15
V gene: TRBV7-2
D gene: -
CDR3 DNA: TGTGCCAGCAGCTTAGTCCCTAGTCCGAATCAAGAGCAGTACTTC
CDR3 protein: CASSLVPSPNQEQYF

J gene: TRBJ2-7
clone size: -
CDR3 length: 14
V gene: TRBV4-1
D gene: TRBD1
CDR3 DNA: TGCGCCAGCAGCCTAAGGGACAGAACCTACGAGCAGTACTTC
CDR3 protein: CASSLRDRTYEQYF

J gene: TRBJ2-4
clone size: few
CDR3 length: 14
V gene: TRBV6-2/TRBV6-3
D gene: TRBD1
CDR3 DNA: TGTGCCAGCAGTTCATCAGGGGGCTTAAACATTCAGTACTTC
CDR3 protein: CASSSSGGLNIQYF

J gene: TRBJ2-3
clone size: -
CDR3 length: 12
V gene: TRBV5-1
D gene: -
CDR3 DNA: TGCGCCAGCAGCACGCGCTTGGGTACGCAGTATTTT
CDR3 protein: CASSTRLGTQYF

J gene: TRBJ2-7
clone size: few
CDR3 length: 13
V gene: TRBV27
D gene: -
CDR3 DNA: TGTGCCAGCAGACCGGACAGTTCCTACGAGCAGTACTTC
CDR3 protein: CASRPDSSYEQYF

J gene: TRBJ2-7
clone size: few
CDR3 length: 18
V gene: TRBV4-3
D gene: -
CDR3 DNA: TGCGCCAGCAGCCCCCGCTTAGGTAGCGGAGCCCGGGCCTACGAGCAGTACTTC
CDR3 protein: CASSPRLGSGARAYEQYF

J gene: TRBJ2-2
clone size: -
CDR3 length: 16
V gene: TRBV19
D gene: TRBD2
CDR3 DNA: TGTGCCAGTAGTAGATTAGCGGGAGAGAGGACCGGGGAGCTGTTTTTT
CDR3 protein: CASSRLAGERTGELFF

J gene: TRBJ2-7
clone size: once
CDR3 length: 15
V gene: TRBV7-2
D gene: TRBD2
CDR3 DNA: TGTGCCAGCAGCTCGGGAGCGGGAGTAACCTACGAGCAGTACTTC
CDR3 protein: CASSSGAGVTYEQYF